The 23 T cell receptor beta chains reported below all come from one sample, sequenced in a study of identical twins. TCRdb re-analysed the 5' RACE reads in MiXCR, keeping a single row per CDR3 protein. The sample includes 250,000 to 350,000 distinct CDR3 sequences, approximately 8% of them seen just once. These sequences were also reported in another study, on yellow fever vaccine responses in identical twins.

The sample comprised memory (CD45RO+) T cells sorted from blood. The receptor set was obtained from a woman younger than 35 in good health.

This clonotype was observed many times. The V gene is TRBV12-3 or TRBV12-4, the J gene TRBJ2-1; no clear D gene. Trimming removed 6 bases from V and 7 bases from J, with 10 bases in between. CDR3 length: 12 amino acids. The CDR3 spells CASSRSGNEQFF. The CDR3 DNA reads TGTGCCAGCAGCCGATCTGGGAATGAGCAGTTCTTC.

The V and J genes are TRBV11-3 and TRBJ2-1, with 13 positions matching TRBD2. The V gene end was trimmed by 5 bases and the J gene end by 2 bases; junction bases not matched to a gene: 3. The CDR3 has 16 residues. The germline gives CDR1 SGHNT, CDR2 YENEEA. This CDR3 is CASSPGTSGTYNEQFF. Written as DNA, the CDR3 is TGTGCCAGCAGCCCCGGGACTAGCGGGACCTACAATGAGCAGTTCTTC.

This clonotype was picked up a small number of times. The chain employs TRBV20-1 and TRBJ1-2; D ambiguous. The CDR3 runs to 13 residues. V was shortened by 4 bases and J by 1 base, with 10 bases between the two germline ends. From germline, CDR1 is DFQATT and CDR2 SNEGSKA (reference sequence). The CDR3 sequence is CSATGNFNYGYTF. In DNA form, the CDR3 reads TGCAGTGCTACCGGGAACTTTAACTATGGCTACACCTTC.

This chain uses TRBV7-6 with TRBJ2-1, with no clear D. V was clipped by 2 bases and J by 3 bases, with 11 bases between them. The germline gives CDR1 SGHVS, CDR2 FNYEAQ. This CDR3 contains 15 residues. DNA for the CDR3: TGTGCCAGCAGCTTACAGATTCGCGACTACAATGAGCAGTTCTTC. Amino acid sequence: CASSLQIRDYNEQFF.

This clonotype was seen a few times. The chain employs TRBV11-2 and TRBJ1-6; D is perhaps TRBD1 (6 bases). The germline V gene has CDR1 SGHAT and CDR2 FQNNGV. The ends were cut back, 5 bases at V and 9 bases at J, with 14 bases in the middle. The CDR3 has 14 residues. The CDR3 DNA reads as TGTGCCAGCAGCCCGGGGGGCAGGGGTTCACCCCTCCACTTT. Translated: CASSPGGRGSPLHF. The full variable domain, in which reference TRBV11-2 and TRBJ1-6 provide the parts outside the CDR3, is EAGVAQSPRYKIIEKRQSVAFWCNPISGHATLYWYQQILGQGPKLLIQFQNNGVVDDSQLPKDRFSAERLKGVDSTLKIQPAKLEDSAVYLCASSPGGRGSPLHFGNGTRLTVT.

This clonotype was observed a few times. J is TRBJ2-7 and V is TRBV20-1; D possibly corresponds to TRBD2 (6 bases). The CDR3 runs to 14 residues. CDR1 and CDR2 (germline): DFQATT, SNEGSKA (reference sequence). Trimming took off 3 bases at V and 2 bases at J, with 14 bases between the two ends. In nucleotides, the CDR3 is TGCAGTGCTAGCGGGACTCACCAGACCTACGAGCAGTACTTC. As protein: CSASGTHQTYEQYF.

In its sample, this clonotype was seen many times. The CDR3 DNA reads as TGTGCCACCAGCAGAGATTTGTGGGCCATGGGGATCGATGAGCAGTTCTTC. This translates into CATSRDLWAMGIDEQFF. The chain employs TRBV15 and TRBJ2-1, with D hard to call. The CDR3 loop spans 17 amino acids. V lost 0 bases, J lost 8 bases, and 20 bases lay in between. CDR1 and CDR2 from the germline V gene are LNHNV and YYDKDF (reference sequence).

The chain recombines TRBV5-1 with TRBJ2-3; D possibly matches TRBD1 or TRBD2 (5 bases each). CDR3 length: 15 amino acids. Germline assignment: CDR1 SGHRS and CDR2 YFSETQ. The germline V and J ends were trimmed by 3 bases and 4 bases, with 15 bases remaining between them. The CDR3 bases are TGCGCCAGCAGCTCCTATGGGGGAGTGGCAGATACGCAGTATTTT. Amino acids: CASSSYGGVADTQYF.

This clonotype was observed a handful of times. The rearrangement links TRBV27 to TRBJ1-2, with TRBD1 matching 10 bases. J gave up 4 bases and V 2 bases, and 4 bases lay outside the gene matches. The germline CDR1 and CDR2 sequences are MNHEY and SMNVEV (reference sequence). This CDR3 has 15 residues. This CDR3 reads CASSLGTGDGYGYTF. As DNA, the CDR3 is TGTGCCAGCAGTTTAGGGACAGGGGATGGCTATGGCTACACCTTC.

The V gene is TRBV6-5, the J gene TRBJ1-6; D gene unclear. Trimming stripped 0 bases from V and 7 bases from J, with 7 bases between. Germline CDR1 MNHEY, CDR2 SVGAGI. The CDR3 length is 14 residues. The CDR3 loop reads CASSYSGFNSPLHF. In nucleotides, the CDR3 is TGTGCCAGCAGTTACTCAGGGTTCAATTCACCCCTCCACTTT.

This clonotype was seen a few times. The chain is built from TRBV3-1 and TRBJ2-2; D perhaps matches TRBD2 (6 bases). This CDR3 has 14 residues. V lost 10 bases to trimming and J lost 7 bases, with 19 bases between them. From germline, CDR1 is LGHDT and CDR2 YNNKEL (reference sequence). The CDR3 bases are TGTGCCACCACACAAGCCGGGAGTAGCGGGGAGCTGTTTTTT. Translated, it gives CATTQAGSSGELFF.

The genes are TRBV6-1 and TRBJ2-7; TRBD2 aligns across 10 bases. V shed 6 bases, J shed 3 bases, and the junction held 8 bases outside the gene matches. The germline CDR1 and CDR2 sequences are MNHNS and SASEGT. The CDR3 contains 15 residues. The chain's CDR3 is CASRAGTSEIYEQYF. The DNA of the CDR3 is TGTGCCAGCAGAGCCGGGACTAGCGAGATCTACGAGCAGTACTTC.

This clonotype has a count of ten or more. This chain joins TRBV5-1 and TRBJ2-6; possibly TRBD1 for D (6 bases). The CDR3 has 18 amino acids. Trimming left V 4 bases short and J 0 bases short, with 17 bases between. Germline CDR1 is SGHRS and CDR2 is YFSETQ. The CDR3 sequence is CASSIRDTGTSGANVLTF. The CDR3 nucleotides are TGCGCCAGCAGCATCCGGGACACGGGCACCTCTGGGGCCAACGTCCTGACTTTC.

This chain connects TRBV7-8 to TRBJ2-3; TRBD2 aligns across 11 bases. V lost 7 bases and J lost 0; bases outside the gene matches: 12. Germline V gives CDR1 SGHVS, CDR2 FQNEAQ. The CDR3 covers 18 residues. The DNA for the CDR3 is TGTGCCAGCACCACACGCCGGGCTAGCGGGGGGAGCACAGATACGCAGTATTTT. Encoded protein: CASTTRRASGGSTDTQYF.

The chain links TRBV21-1 to TRBJ2-1; TRBD2, the D gene given by the table, was not confirmed from the DNA. TRBV21-1 is classified as a pseudogene. The CDR3 spans 20 residues. DNA for the CDR3: TGTGCCAGCACCGCCCCGGGACTAGCGGTTAAAAAGAGCTCCTACAATGAGCAGTTCTTC. Amino acids: CASTAPGLAVKKSSYNEQFF.

The table lists this clonotype with a few counts. The V call is TRBV7-3, the J call TRBJ2-1, with D tentatively TRBD2 (5 bases). CDR1 is SGHTA, CDR2 FQGTGA, per germline. V dropped 0 bases and J dropped 4 bases, with 10 bases sitting between them. There are 15 residues in the CDR3. CDR3 region: CASSLTSRAYNEQFF. CDR3 nucleotide sequence: TGTGCCAGCAGCTTAACTTCGAGGGCTTACAATGAGCAGTTCTTC.

This chain uses TRBV27 with TRBJ2-1, with TRBD1 matching over 11 bases. The CDR3 extends over 14 amino acids. Trimming removed 6 bases from V and 5 bases from J; junction bases left unmatched: 3. Germline V gene data show CDR1 as MNHEY and CDR2 as SMNVEV (reference sequence). CDR3 sequence (DNA): TGTGCCAGCAGCTCGGGACAGGGGGACAATGAGCAGTTCTTC. Its protein product is CASSSGQGDNEQFF.

This clonotype was seen many times. The CDR3 bases are TGTGCCACCAGCAGAGATAATCAGGGGTTTACTAATTCACCCCTCCACTTT. Residues: CATSRDNQGFTNSPLHF. V usage is TRBV15 and J usage is TRBJ1-6, with D possibly being TRBD1 (6 bases). This CDR3 is built from 17 residues. Germline-derived CDR1 and CDR2 are LNHNV and YYDKDF (reference sequence). V lost 0 bases, J lost 6 bases, and 15 bases lay in between. Supplemented by reference TRBV15 and TRBJ1-6, the full variable domain reads DAMVIQNPRYQVTQFGKPVTLSCSQTLNHNVMYWYQQKSSQAPKLLFHYYDKDFNNEADTPDNFQSRRPNTSFCFLDIRSPGLGDTAMYLCATSRDNQGFTNSPLHFGNGTRLTVT.

This clonotype occurred a few times. This rearrangement joins TRBV11-2 to TRBJ2-3; D is uncertain. The V gene's germline CDR1 is SGHAT and CDR2 FQNNGV. Trimming cost V 3 bases and J 2 bases, with 15 bases left between them. The CDR3 loop spans 16 amino acids. The CDR3 sequence is CASSFPAVSLTDTQYF. CDR3 sequence (DNA): TGTGCCAGCAGCTTCCCGGCAGTTTCCCTCACAGATACGCAGTATTTT.

This chain uses TRBV3-1 with TRBJ1-1; D is unclear. Trimming pared 1 base from V and 1 base from J, leaving 10 bases between. CDR3 length: 15 amino acids. The V gene's germline CDR1 is LGHDT and CDR2 YNNKEL (reference sequence). DNA for the CDR3: TGTGCCAGCAGCCAAGTGGCCGGTAGGAACACTGAAGCTTTCTTT. Its protein is CASSQVAGRNTEAFF.

This clonotype was counted a few times. This rearrangement joins TRBV6-1 to TRBJ2-1; the D is unclear. V lost 10 bases to trimming and J lost 15 bases, with 22 bases between them. The germline V gene encodes CDR1 MNHNS and CDR2 SASEGT. CDR3 length: 12 amino acids. CDR3 residues: CATSPGTRVRFF. CDR3 in DNA: TGTGCCACCAGCCCGGGCACCCGTGTTAGGTTCTTC.

The CDR3 nucleotides read TGTGCCAGCAGCCAACGAGGAGACAGGGCCAAAAACATTCAGTACTTC. This sequence encodes CASSQRGDRAKNIQYF. The chain is built from TRBV14 and TRBJ2-4; D perhaps matches TRBD1 (6 bases). This CDR3 has 16 amino acids. V gave up 2 bases and J gave up 1 base, with 12 bases separating them. Germline V CDR1 and CDR2: SGHDN, FVKESK.

This clonotype was observed at least ten times. V and J are TRBV12-3 or TRBV12-4 and TRBJ1-6; 9 bases match TRBD1. V shed 2 bases, J shed 12 bases, and the junction held 11 bases outside the gene matches. The CDR3 has 16 residues. The CDR3: CASSLTGGPARGPLHF. The CDR3 DNA is TGTGCCAGCAGTTTAACAGGGGGCCCCGCTCGGGGACCCCTCCACTTT.